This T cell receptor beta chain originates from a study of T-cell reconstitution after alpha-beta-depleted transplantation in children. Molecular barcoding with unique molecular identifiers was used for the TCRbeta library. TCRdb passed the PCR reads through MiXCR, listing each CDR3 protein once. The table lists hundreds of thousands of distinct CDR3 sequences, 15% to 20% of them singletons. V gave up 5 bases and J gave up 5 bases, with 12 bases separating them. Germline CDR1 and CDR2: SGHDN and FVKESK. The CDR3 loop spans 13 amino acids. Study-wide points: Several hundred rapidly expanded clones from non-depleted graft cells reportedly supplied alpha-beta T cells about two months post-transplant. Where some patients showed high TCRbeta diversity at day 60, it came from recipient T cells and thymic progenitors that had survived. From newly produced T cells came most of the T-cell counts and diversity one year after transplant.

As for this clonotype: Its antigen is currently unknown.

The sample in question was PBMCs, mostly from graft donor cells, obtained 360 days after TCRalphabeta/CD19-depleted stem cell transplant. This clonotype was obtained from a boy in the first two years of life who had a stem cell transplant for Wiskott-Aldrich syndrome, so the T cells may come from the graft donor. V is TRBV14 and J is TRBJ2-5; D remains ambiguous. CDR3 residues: CASSRTHGETQYF. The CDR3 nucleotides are TGTGCCAGCAGCAGGACGCACGGGGAGACCCAGTACTTC.